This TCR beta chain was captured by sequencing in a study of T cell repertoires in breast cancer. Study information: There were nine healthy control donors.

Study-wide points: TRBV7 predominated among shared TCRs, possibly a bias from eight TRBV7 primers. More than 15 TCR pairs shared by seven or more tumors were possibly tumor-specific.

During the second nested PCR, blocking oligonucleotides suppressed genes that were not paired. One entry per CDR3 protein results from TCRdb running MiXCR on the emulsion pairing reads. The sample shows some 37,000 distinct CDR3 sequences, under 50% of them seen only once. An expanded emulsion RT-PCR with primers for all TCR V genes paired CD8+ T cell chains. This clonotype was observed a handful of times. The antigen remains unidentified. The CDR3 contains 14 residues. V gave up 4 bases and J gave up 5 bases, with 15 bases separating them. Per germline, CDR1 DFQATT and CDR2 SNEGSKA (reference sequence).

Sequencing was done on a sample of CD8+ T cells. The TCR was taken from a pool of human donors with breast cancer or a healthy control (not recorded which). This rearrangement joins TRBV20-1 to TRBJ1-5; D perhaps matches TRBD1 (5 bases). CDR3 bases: TGCAGTGCTAAGGAACCGGGGCTGTATCAGCCCCAGCATTTT. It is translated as CSAKEPGLYQPQHF.